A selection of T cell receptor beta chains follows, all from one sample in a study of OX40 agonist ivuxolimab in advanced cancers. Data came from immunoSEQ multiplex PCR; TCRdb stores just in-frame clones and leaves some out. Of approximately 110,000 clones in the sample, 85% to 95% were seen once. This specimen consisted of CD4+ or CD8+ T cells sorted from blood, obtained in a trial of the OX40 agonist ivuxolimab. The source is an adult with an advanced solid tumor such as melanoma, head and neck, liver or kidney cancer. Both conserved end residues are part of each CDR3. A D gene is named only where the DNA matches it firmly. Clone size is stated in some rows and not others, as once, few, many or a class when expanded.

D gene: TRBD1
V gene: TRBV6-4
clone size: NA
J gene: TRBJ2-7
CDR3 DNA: TGTGCCAGGGACAGGGACGCCTACGAGCAGTACTTC
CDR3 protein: CARDRDAYEQYF

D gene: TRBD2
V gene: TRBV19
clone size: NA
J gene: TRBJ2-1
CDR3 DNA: TGTGCCAGTACCCCTCAGGCGGGAGGGCCGCGAAATGAGCAGTTCTTC
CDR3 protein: CASTPQAGGPRNEQFF

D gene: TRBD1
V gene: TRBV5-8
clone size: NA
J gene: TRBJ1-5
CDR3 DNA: TGTGCCAGCAGCTTGCGACAGGGGGTTGGCAATCAGCCCCAGCATTTT
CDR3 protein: CASSLRQGVGNQPQHF

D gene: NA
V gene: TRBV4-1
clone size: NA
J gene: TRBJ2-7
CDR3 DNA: TGCGCCAGCAGCCGACAGGTCGGCAGGGACTACGAGCAGTACTTC
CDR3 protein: CASSRQVGRDYEQYF

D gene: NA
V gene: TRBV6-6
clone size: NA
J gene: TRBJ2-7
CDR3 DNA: TGTGCCAGCAGTTACCCAGGGCCTGCCTACGAGCAGTACTTC
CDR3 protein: CASSYPGPAYEQYF

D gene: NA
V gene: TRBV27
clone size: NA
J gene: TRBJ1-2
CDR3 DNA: TGTGCCAGCATGGGGTTTTTTGGAGGGGTCTATGGCTACACCTTC
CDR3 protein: CASMGFFGGVYGYTF

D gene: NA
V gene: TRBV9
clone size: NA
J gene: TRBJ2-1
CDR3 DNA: TGTGCCAGCAGGGCGGTTAGCACCTACAATGAGCAGTTCTTC
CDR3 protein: CASRAVSTYNEQFF

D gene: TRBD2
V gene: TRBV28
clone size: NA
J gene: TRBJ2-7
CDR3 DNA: TGTGCCAGCATCTCCGGGACTAGCGGGAGTCGGGACTCCTACGAGCAGTACTTC
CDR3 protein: CASISGTSGSRDSYEQYF

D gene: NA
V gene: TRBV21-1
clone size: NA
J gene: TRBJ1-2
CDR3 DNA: TGTGCCAGCAGAAAATTCAGGGGGGGCAGGGGGCCCGACACCTTC
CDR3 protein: CASRKFRGGRGPDTF

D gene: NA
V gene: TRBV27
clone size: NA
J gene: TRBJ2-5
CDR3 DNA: TGTGCCAGCCGGGGGGCCGGGGAGACCCAGTACTTC
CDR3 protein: CASRGAGETQYF

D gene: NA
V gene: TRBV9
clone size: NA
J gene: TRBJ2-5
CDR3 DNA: TGTGCCAGCAGCGTTAACGGGGCTCAAGAGACCCAGTACTTC
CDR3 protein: CASSVNGAQETQYF

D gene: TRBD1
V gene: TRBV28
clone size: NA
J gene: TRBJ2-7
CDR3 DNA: TGTGCCAGCAGCCCGGAGGGACAGGGGGCGATGGAGCAGTACTTC
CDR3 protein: CASSPEGQGAMEQYF

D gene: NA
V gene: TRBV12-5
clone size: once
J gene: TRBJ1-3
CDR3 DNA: TGTGCTAGTGGTACCGGGACGGTGAGAAACACCATATATTTT
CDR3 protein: CASGTGTVRNTIYF

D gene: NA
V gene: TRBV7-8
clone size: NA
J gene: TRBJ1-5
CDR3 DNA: TGTGCCAGCAGCTCAACAAGGGGATCGGGACAGCCCCAGCATTTT
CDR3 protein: CASSSTRGSGQPQHF

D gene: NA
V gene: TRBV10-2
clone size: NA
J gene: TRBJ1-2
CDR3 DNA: TGCGCCAGCAGTGCCCAGGGAATTAGTGGCTACACCTTC
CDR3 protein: CASSAQGISGYTF

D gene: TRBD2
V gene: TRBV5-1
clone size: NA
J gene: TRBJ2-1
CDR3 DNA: TGCGCCAGCAGCTTGAGACTAGCCCATGAGCAGTTCTTC
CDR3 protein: CASSLRLAHEQFF

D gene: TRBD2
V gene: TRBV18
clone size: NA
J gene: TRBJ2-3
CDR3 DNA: TGTGCCAGCTCACCTGAACTAGCGGACACAGATACGCAGTATTTT
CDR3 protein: CASSPELADTDTQYF

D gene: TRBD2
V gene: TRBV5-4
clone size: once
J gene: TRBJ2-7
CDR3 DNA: TGTGCCAGCAGCTCGGCCACTAGCGGGAGGTTCAACGAGCAGTACTTC
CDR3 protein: CASSSATSGRFNEQYF

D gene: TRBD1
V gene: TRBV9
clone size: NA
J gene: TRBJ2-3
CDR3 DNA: TGTGCCAGCAGCGCTTTGGACAGGGTAGAGGATACGCAGTATTTT
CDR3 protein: CASSALDRVEDTQYF

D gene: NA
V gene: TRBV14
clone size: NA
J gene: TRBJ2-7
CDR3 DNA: TGTGCCAGCAGCCACGCTAGGTGGGGACCCTACGAGCAGTACTTC
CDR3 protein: CASSHARWGPYEQYF

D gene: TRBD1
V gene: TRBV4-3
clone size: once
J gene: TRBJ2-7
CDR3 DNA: TGCGCCAGCAGCCAAGGACAGGGGTACTACGAGCAGTACTTC
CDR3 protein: CASSQGQGYYEQYF

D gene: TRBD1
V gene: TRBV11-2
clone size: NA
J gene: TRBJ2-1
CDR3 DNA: TGTGCCAGCAGCCGGGACAGGGAGACGAATGAGCAGTTCTTC
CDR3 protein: CASSRDRETNEQFF

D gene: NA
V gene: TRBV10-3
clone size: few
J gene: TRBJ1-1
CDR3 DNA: TGTGCCATCAGTGAGATGAGGGAGCCTTTCACTGAAGCTTTCTTT
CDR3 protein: CAISEMREPFTEAFF

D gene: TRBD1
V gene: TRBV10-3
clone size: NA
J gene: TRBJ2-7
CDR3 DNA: TGTGCCATCAGTACCGGGACAGGGGGAAAGGTGGTAGGGCAGTACTTC
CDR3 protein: CAISTGTGGKVVGQYF

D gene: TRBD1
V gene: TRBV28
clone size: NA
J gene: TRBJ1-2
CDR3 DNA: TGTGCCAGCAGTTCCTCGGGACAGGTGCTACGTGGCTACACCTTC
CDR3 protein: CASSSSGQVLRGYTF

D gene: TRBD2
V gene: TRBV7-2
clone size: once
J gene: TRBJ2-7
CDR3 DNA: TGTGCCAGCAGCATCGGGGGGGGCAACTCCTACGAGCAGTACTTC
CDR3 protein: CASSIGGGNSYEQYF

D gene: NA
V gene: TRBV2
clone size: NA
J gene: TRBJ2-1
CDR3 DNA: TGTGCCAGCAGCGGGGTGGCGTCTGTGAATGAGCAGTTCTTC
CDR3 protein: CASSGVASVNEQFF

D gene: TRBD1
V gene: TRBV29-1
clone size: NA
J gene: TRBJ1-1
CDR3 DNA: TGCAGCGTCGTACGGGACAGGGGAAACACTGAAGCTTTCTTT
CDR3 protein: CSVVRDRGNTEAFF

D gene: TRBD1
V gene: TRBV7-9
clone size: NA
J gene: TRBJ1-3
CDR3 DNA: TGTGCCAGCAGCTTAGCCGGGACAGGATTTGGAAACACCATATATTTT
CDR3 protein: CASSLAGTGFGNTIYF

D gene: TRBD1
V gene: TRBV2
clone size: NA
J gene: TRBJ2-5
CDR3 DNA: TGTGCCAGCAGTAACAGGGGTGGAGAGACCCAGTACTTC
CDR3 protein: CASSNRGGETQYF

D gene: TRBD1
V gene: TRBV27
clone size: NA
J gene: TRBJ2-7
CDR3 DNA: TGTGCCAGCAAGTCCCGGACAGGGTTACACTACGAGCAGTACTTC
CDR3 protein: CASKSRTGLHYEQYF